The table lists the clone carrying this T cell receptor beta chain with many counts. Its antigen is undetermined. This CDR3 is 13 amino acids long. V dropped 5 bases and J dropped 4 bases, with 11 bases sitting between them. Germline V gives CDR1 KGHSH, CDR2 LQKENI. These data come from a study of response to subunit inactivated influenza vaccine. Findings and limits, study-wide: Seasonal influenza vaccination, on each occasion, was suggested by the authors to recruit few new T cells.

Each CDR3 protein is one row after TCRdb ran MiXCR on the RT-PCR reads. Of roughly 500,000 distinct CDR3 sequences listed, 16% were seen once; the top ten hold 3%. The input for sequencing was CD4+ T cells sorted from PBMCs, taken roughly 24 months after vaccination. This TCR was recovered from a man between 50 and 75 years old who received an inactivated influenza vaccine. The rearrangement links TRBV18 to TRBJ1-1; possible D gene TRBD1, 6 bases. For the CDR3, the DNA is TGTGCCAGCTCAACAAAACAGGGCACTGAAGCTTTCTTT. It specifies CASSTKQGTEAFF.